Here is one T cell receptor (beta chain) with its context. This clonotype was recorded a few times. Its antigen is currently not known. No qualities accompany the bases; no much larger clone lies one base away. The entry originates in a study of T-cell reconstitution after alpha-beta-depleted transplantation in children (dated by TCRdb to about 2016). In terms of the full investigation: The study quantitatively tracked T-cell immune reconstitution after TCRalphabeta/CD19-depleted allogeneic hematopoietic cell transplantation in children using TCR repertoire profiling.

The library was generated by PCR. Sequencer: Illumina HiSeq 2500. Molecular barcoding was employed in the preparation of TCR libraries, with unique molecular identifiers being used to normalize TCRbeta repertoire quantification. TCRdb took the public reads, trimmed them with fastp at Q25, ran MiXCR for clone calling and kept in-frame beta chains. Rows matching on CDR3 protein sequence are summarized as one entry with the most common DNA and genes. In all, the sample holds around 530,000 distinct CDR3 sequences, and 32% of those were seen once. The top ten hold more than 2% of the sample. Sequences MNHNS (CDR1) and SASEGT (CDR2) are obtained from the germline V gene. V is cut by 6 bases and J by 0 bases, and the space between the germline ends is 14 bases. The CDR3 has 16 amino acids, counting the end cysteine and phenylalanine. The DNA shown is the 48-base CDR3, in frame from base 1.

This receptor was taken from a human donor who donated a stem cell graft to a child with aplastic anemia. Specimen: PBMCs from the stem cell graft donor, collected from the stem cell graft. The rearrangement combines TRBV6-1 with TRBJ2-2; there is no confident call for the D gene. The CDR3 region: CASSFGLPTNTGELFF. The bases are TGTGCCAGCAGCTTCGGGTTACCTACGAACACCGGGGAGCTGTTTTTT.